These T cell receptor beta chains were read from a single sample in a study of T-cell memory formation after mild COVID-19. One entry per CDR3 protein results from TCRdb running MiXCR on the 5' RACE reads. The data hold about 470,000 distinct CDR3 sequences, with over 15% observed a single time. Sequences were obtained from PBMCs or a T cell subset sorted from them (not recorded which). Receptors were obtained from an adult woman who had mild COVID-19 (a few samples of this study predate the infection). Cell type and time point are not known. The CDR3 runs from the conserved cysteine through the conserved F or W. The D gene is left open where the match is weak. Not every row has a clone size; where given, it reads once, few, many or a size class.

clone_size	d_call	v_call	j_call	cdr3_aa	cdr3_nt
NA	NA	TRBV5-1	TRBJ2-2	CASMGTLNTGELFF	TGCGCCAGCATGGGGACACTGAACACCGGGGAGCTGTTTTTT
few	NA	TRBV29-1	TRBJ2-1	CSVETTGWIF	TGCAGCGTTGAAACCACAGGATGGATCTTC
few	NA	TRBV4-1	TRBJ2-5	CASSLVEGHETQYF	TGCGCCAGCAGCTTGGTGGAGGGGCACGAGACCCAGTACTTC
NA	TRBD1	TRBV25-1	TRBJ1-1	CASSEWRGPTNTEAFF	TGTGCCAGCAGTGAATGGAGGGGGCCCACGAACACTGAAGCTTTCTTT
once	NA	TRBV20-1	TRBJ2-1	CSARDPIGSSYNEQFF	TGCAGTGCTAGAGATCCGATCGGGAGTTCCTACAATGAGCAGTTCTTC
many	TRBD2	TRBV25-1	TRBJ2-3	CASSGSGLAERTDTQYF	TGTGCCAGCAGTGGATCGGGACTAGCGGAGCGCACAGATACGCAGTATTTT
NA	TRBD1	TRBV7-3	TRBJ1-1	CASSSLGGQGDEAFF	TGTGCCAGCAGCTCACTTGGCGGGCAGGGGGATGAAGCTTTCTTT
few	NA	TRBV5-6	TRBJ2-3	CASSPARGLGTDTQYF	TGTGCCAGCAGCCCCGCACGGGGGCTAGGCACAGATACGCAGTATTTT
many	NA	TRBV24-1	TRBJ1-2	CATSDLRGYGYTF	TGTGCCACCAGTGATTTGAGGGGCTATGGCTACACCTTC
NA	NA	TRBV7-9	TRBJ2-6	CASSLAPSPGANVLTF	TGTGCCAGCAGCTTAGCGCCCTCTCCTGGGGCCAACGTCCTGACTTTC
many	NA	TRBV20-1	TRBJ2-5	CSASPASAVETQYF	TGCAGTGCTAGCCCGGCTAGCGCGGTGGAGACCCAGTACTTC